The T cell receptor (beta chain) described here comes from a study of CD8 T cells in Susac syndrome. Study conclusions and caveats: The CD4+ T cell repertoires, which came from Susac syndrome patients, showed no sign of clonal expansion.

Random hexamers were used to reverse transcribe the RNA input (about 0.5 to 1 ug). Amplification of TCR beta CDR3 used immunoSEQ multiplex PCR across 54 Vbeta and 13 Jbeta. TCRdb recomputed calls from the immunoSEQ multiplex PCR reads with MiXCR, one row per CDR3 protein. The repertoire has roughly 100,000 distinct CDR3 sequences, about 93% of them found once; the top ten carry around 0.33%. V gave up 4 bases and J gave up 7 bases; unmatched junction bases: 12. Germline CDR1 SNHLY, CDR2 FYNNEI. The CDR3 totals 16 residues. Points on this clonotype: Its target is not known.

The clonotype originates from a human donor with Susac syndrome. The sample was CD4+ T cells from PBMCs. The chain recombines TRBV2 with TRBJ2-1, with TRBD2 identical over 8 bases. The CDR3 nucleotides read TGTGCCAGCAGTGGATCGGGGCGGGGGGCCAGGAATGAGCAGTTCTTC. This gives the protein CASSGSGRGARNEQFF.